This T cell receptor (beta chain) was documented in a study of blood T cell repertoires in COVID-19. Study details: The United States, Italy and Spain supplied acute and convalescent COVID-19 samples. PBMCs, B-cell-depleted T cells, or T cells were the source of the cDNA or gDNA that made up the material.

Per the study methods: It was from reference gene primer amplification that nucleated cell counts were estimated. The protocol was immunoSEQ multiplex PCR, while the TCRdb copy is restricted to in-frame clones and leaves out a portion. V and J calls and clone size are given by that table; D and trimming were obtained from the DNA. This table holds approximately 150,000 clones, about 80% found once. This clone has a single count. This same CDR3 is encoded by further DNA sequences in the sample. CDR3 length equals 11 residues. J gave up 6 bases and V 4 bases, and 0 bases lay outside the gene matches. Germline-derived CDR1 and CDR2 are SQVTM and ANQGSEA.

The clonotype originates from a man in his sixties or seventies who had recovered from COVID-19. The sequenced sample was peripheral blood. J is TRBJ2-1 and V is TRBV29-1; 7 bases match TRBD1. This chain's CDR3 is CSVGQGNEQFF. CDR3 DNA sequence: TGCAGCGTTGGACAGGGCAATGAGCAGTTCTTC.